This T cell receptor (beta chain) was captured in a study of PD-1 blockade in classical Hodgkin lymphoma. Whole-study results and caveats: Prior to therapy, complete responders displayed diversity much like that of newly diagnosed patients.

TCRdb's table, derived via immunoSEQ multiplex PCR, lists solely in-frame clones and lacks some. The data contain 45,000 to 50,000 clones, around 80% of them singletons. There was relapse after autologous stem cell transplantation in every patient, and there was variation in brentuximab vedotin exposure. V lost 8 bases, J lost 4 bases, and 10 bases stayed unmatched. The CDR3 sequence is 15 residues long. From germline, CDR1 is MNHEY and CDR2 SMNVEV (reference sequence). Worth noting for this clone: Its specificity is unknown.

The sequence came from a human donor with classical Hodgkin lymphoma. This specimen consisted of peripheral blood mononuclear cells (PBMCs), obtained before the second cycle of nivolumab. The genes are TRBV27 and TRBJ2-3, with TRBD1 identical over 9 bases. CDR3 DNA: TGTGCCAGCTGGGGGATCAGACAGGGGGCAGATACGCAGTATTTT. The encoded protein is CASWGIRQGADTQYF.